The next 32 T cell receptor beta chains were all read from a single sample in a study of response to subunit inactivated influenza vaccine. MiXCR, run by TCRdb on the RT-PCR reads, gives a single entry per CDR3 protein. The repertoire holds fewer than 600,000 distinct CDR3 sequences, with around 7.9% as singletons. Sequenced here: PBMCs from blood, sampled around 25 months after vaccination. The receptors here all came from a man aged 50 to 69 who received an inactivated influenza vaccine.

This clonotype was found many times. The genes are TRBV12-3 or TRBV12-4 and TRBJ2-1; D may match TRBD1 or TRBD2 (5 bases each). Trimming took 7 bases from V and 7 from J, leaving 14 bases between them. This CDR3 is built from 13 residues. The CDR3: CASKEPGRNEQFF. As DNA, the CDR3 is TGTGCCAGCAAAGAACCAGGGAGAAATGAGCAGTTCTTC.

The rearrangement uses TRBV18 and TRBJ2-7; 8 bases fit TRBD1. The V gene end was trimmed by 4 bases and the J gene end by 4 bases; junction bases not matched to a gene: 6. The CDR3 spans 14 residues. Looked up from germline, CDR1 is KGHSH and CDR2 is LQKENI. The CDR3 DNA reads TGTGCCAGCTCACGTGGCGACAGGGGATACGAGCAGTACTTC. It translates to CASSRGDRGYEQYF.

This clonotype was seen a few times. The chain employs TRBV12-3 or TRBV12-4 and TRBJ1-6; 9 bases are shared with TRBD1. V dropped 4 bases and J dropped 7; count of bases not matched to a gene: 2. The CDR3 covers 14 residues. This chain's CDR3 is CASSWGQGNSPLHF. DNA of the CDR3: TGTGCCAGCAGTTGGGGACAGGGCAATTCACCCCTCCACTTT.

This clonotype was detected ten times or more. The chain recombines TRBV3-1 with TRBJ2-1, with TRBD2 matching over 11 bases. The J segment lost 4 bases and the V segment lost 3 bases, leaving 2 bases of the junction unmatched. The CDR3 runs 15 residues. The germline V gene has CDR1 LGHDT and CDR2 YNNKEL (reference sequence). CDR3 in DNA: TGTGCCAGCAGCCAGGGACTAGCGGTTTACAATGAGCAGTTCTTC. It encodes CASSQGLAVYNEQFF.

This chain uses TRBV6-2 or TRBV6-3 with TRBJ1-5, with TRBD1 as a possible D gene (5 bases). Trimming took off 2 bases at V and 7 bases at J, with 15 bases between the two ends. Germline V gives CDR1 MNHEY, CDR2 SVGEGT. The CDR3 extends over 15 amino acids. The CDR3 reads CASSYHLTEKQPQHF. CDR3 DNA sequence: TGTGCCAGCAGTTACCACCTGACAGAGAAGCAGCCCCAGCATTTT.

V and J are TRBV20-1 and TRBJ2-1, with D unresolved. The CDR3 runs 13 residues. The V end was cut by 1 base, the J end by 6 bases, with 10 bases between. Germline loops: CDR1 DFQATT, CDR2 SNEGSKA (reference sequence). The CDR3 DNA reads as TGCAGTGCTAGAGGCCTACCCATCAATGAGCAGTTCTTC. Protein product: CSARGLPINEQFF.

As concerns this clonotype: One end of the junction is discordant with germline, which a read error may explain. The V and J genes are TRBV20-1 and TRBJ2-5; TRBD2 might be the D (7 bases). The CDR3 loop spans 16 amino acids. The germline CDR1 and CDR2 sequences are DFQATT and SNEGSKA (reference sequence). CDR3 sequence reads: CCADRPEGGFQETQYF. In DNA, the CDR3 is TGCTGTGCTGACCGTCCTGAGGGGGGGTTTCAAGAGACCCAGTACTTC.

This clonotype was found many times. The chain recombines TRBV6-5 with TRBJ1-1; D is unresolved. Deletions cut 2 bases from V and 2 bases from J, with 15 bases between. Germline V CDR1 and CDR2: MNHEY, SVGAGI. This CDR3 contains 16 residues. The CDR3 region has the DNA TGTGCCAGCAGTTACAGGGTAGCTTCCCTAAACACTGAAGCTTTCTTT. This translates into CASSYRVASLNTEAFF.

This clonotype came up a few times. This chain joins TRBV7-9 and TRBJ2-1; the D is unclear. Per germline, CDR1 SEHNR and CDR2 FQNEAQ (reference sequence). The V and J ends lost 0 bases and 12 bases respectively, with 6 bases between them. The CDR3 has 11 amino acids. CDR3 sequence (DNA): TGTGCCAGCAGCTTAGCGTATTTGCAGTTCTTC. It translates to CASSLAYLQFF. Looking up the rest from reference TRBV7-9 and TRBJ2-1 gives the full variable domain: DTGVSQNPRHKITKRGQNVTFRCDPISEHNRLYWYRQTLGQGPEFLTYFQNEAQLEKSRLLSDRFSAERPKGSFSTLEIQRTEQGDSAMYLCASSLAYLQFFGPGTRLTVL.

This clonotype showed up just a few times. The chain links TRBV4-3 to TRBJ2-7; D may correspond to TRBD1 or TRBD2 (5 bases each). V gave up 4 bases and J gave up 6 bases, with 19 bases separating them. This CDR3 comprises 15 residues. Per the germline V gene, CDR1 is LGHNA and CDR2 is YSLEER. CDR3 nucleotide sequence: TGCGCCAGCAGCCGCAACCTCCGGGACCCCCTCGAGCAGTACTTC. Translation gives CASSRNLRDPLEQYF.

This clonotype showed up many times. The rearrangement uses TRBV12-3 or TRBV12-4 and TRBJ2-3, with D hard to call. The CDR3 spans 11 residues. V gave up 6 bases and J gave up 6 bases, with 7 bases separating them. The chain's CDR3 is CASSVGDTQYF. The CDR3 DNA reads TGTGCCAGCAGCGTTGGGGATACGCAGTATTTT.

V gene TRBV30 combines with J gene TRBJ1-5; D not resolved. Trimming pared 2 bases from V and 6 bases from J, leaving 14 bases between. In germline, CDR1 is GTSNPN, CDR2 SVGIG (reference sequence). The CDR3 runs 14 residues. The DNA for the CDR3 is TGTGCCTGGAGTCCCAGTCTCGAGGGTCAGCCCCAGCATTTT. This sequence encodes CAWSPSLEGQPQHF.

This chain uses TRBV20-1 with TRBJ1-2; D unresolved. The V end lost 0 bases, the J end lost 8 bases, and 7 bases lay between the germline ends. Looked up from germline, CDR1 is DFQATT and CDR2 is SNEGSKA (reference sequence). The CDR3 consists of 11 residues. For the CDR3, the DNA is TGCAGTGCTAGAGACTACAGAGGCTACACCTTC. This codes for CSARDYRGYTF.

The genes are TRBV6-1 and TRBJ1-4; no firm D call. V shed 5 bases and J shed 4 bases, with 14 bases lying between them. The length of the CDR3 is 15 residues. Looked up from germline, CDR1 is MNHNS and CDR2 is SASEGT. CDR3: CASSLRPSDNEKLFF. CDR3 nucleotides: TGTGCCAGCAGTCTTCGACCCTCGGATAATGAAAAACTGTTTTTT.

This clonotype was picked up a small number of times. This rearrangement joins TRBV20-1 to TRBJ2-7, with D possibly matching TRBD1 (5 bases). The germline V gene encodes CDR1 DFQATT and CDR2 SNEGSKA (reference sequence). There are 13 residues in the CDR3. V was cut by 4 bases and J by 4 bases, with 14 bases left in between. The CDR3 region is CSAIDRNSYEQYF. As DNA, the CDR3 is TGCAGTGCTATCGACAGAAACTCTTACGAGCAGTACTTC.

The table lists this clonotype with a few counts. The chain recombines TRBV4-3 with TRBJ2-5; D ambiguous. The CDR3 is 14 amino acids. V lost 4 bases, J lost 5 bases, and 14 bases lay in between. Germline assignment: CDR1 LGHNA and CDR2 YSLEER. The CDR3 protein is CASSPDMLGETQYF. CDR3 in DNA: TGCGCCAGCAGCCCTGATATGCTCGGGGAGACCCAGTACTTC.

There are many counts of this clonotype. The genes are TRBV29-1 and TRBJ1-1; the match to TRBD1 covers 8 bases. The CDR3 is 13 residues long. CDR1 and CDR2 (germline): SQVTM, ANQGSEA. V shed 4 bases, J shed 1 base, and the junction held 2 bases outside the gene matches. CDR3 DNA: TGCAGCGTTGGGGACAGGCGGAACACTGAAGCTTTCTTT. Protein: CSVGDRRNTEAFF.

This chain uses TRBV5-5 with TRBJ2-3, with TRBD2 identical over 7 bases. CDR1 and CDR2 (germline): SGHKS, YYEKEE (reference sequence). V shed 1 base and J 7 bases; nucleotides not matched to a gene: 15. The CDR3 consists of 17 residues. Written as DNA, the CDR3 is TGTGCCAGCAGCTTGAGGGCTAGCGGATTCACCCCACATACGCAGTATTTT. This encodes CASSLRASGFTPHTQYF.

The chain couples TRBV12-3 or TRBV12-4 to TRBJ2-7; TRBD2 is a possible D gene (6 bases). This CDR3 is 15 amino acids long. The V end lost 8 bases, the J end lost 3 bases, and 20 bases lay between the germline ends. DNA of the CDR3: TGTGCCAGCGGTTCTACGGGGACTGCTAGCTACGAGCAGTACTTC. Its protein product is CASGSTGTASYEQYF.

This clonotype turned up a few times. The chain combines TRBV5-1 with TRBJ2-2, with D hard to call. Deletions cut 0 bases from V and 0 bases from J, with 15 bases between. This CDR3 region has 18 residues. In germline, CDR1 is SGHRS, CDR2 YFSETQ. For the CDR3, the DNA is TGCGCCAGCAGCTTGGCCTTGGGGTTGATCGCGAACACCGGGGAGCTGTTTTTT. It is translated as CASSLALGLIANTGELFF.

The rearrangement joins TRBV5-6 to TRBJ2-1, with no clear D. The CDR3 is 13 residues long. CDR1 SGHDT and CDR2 YYEEEE come from the germline V gene. Trimming removed 0 bases at V and 13 bases at J, with 14 bases between. CDR3 coding DNA: TGTGCCAGCAGCTTGGAGGGTGTGTGGGTCCAGTTCTTC. Amino acid sequence: CASSLEGVWVQFF. Filled out from reference TRBV5-6 and TRBJ2-1, the complete variable domain reads DAGVTQSPTHLIKTRGQQVTLRCSPKSGHDTVSWYQQALGQGPQFIFQYYEEEERQRGNFPDRFSGHQFPNYSSELNVNALLLGDSALYLCASSLEGVWVQFFGPGTRLTVL.

This clonotype was recorded a few times. CDR3 coding DNA: TGTGCCAGCAGCTTAGGGCAGCTTACCTCCTACAATGAGCAGTTCTTC. This encodes CASSLGQLTSYNEQFF. The chain links TRBV7-2 to TRBJ2-1; D ambiguous. Germline loops: CDR1 SGHTA, CDR2 FQGNSA. Trimming left V 1 base short and J 0 bases short, with 10 bases between. This CDR3 is built from 16 residues.

This clonotype turned up a few times. The chain combines TRBV2 with TRBJ1-1; D unclear. The germline V gene has CDR1 SNHLY and CDR2 FYNNEI. The CDR3 has 13 amino acids. V was pared by 7 bases and J by 1 base, with 10 bases between. The CDR3 sequence is CASMVGQNTEAFF. DNA of the CDR3: TGTGCCAGCATGGTCGGGCAGAACACTGAAGCTTTCTTT.

The rearrangement links TRBV4-3 to TRBJ2-6; D possibly corresponds to TRBD1 (6 bases). Trimming took 4 bases from V and 2 from J, leaving 18 bases between them. CDR3 length: 18 amino acids. From germline, CDR1 is LGHNA and CDR2 YSLEER. The CDR3 reads CASSRTTGFQAGANVLTF. In nucleotides, the CDR3 is TGCGCCAGCAGCCGAACTACAGGGTTTCAGGCTGGGGCCAACGTCCTGACTTTC.

V gene TRBV27 combines with J gene TRBJ1-1; 11 nucleotides match TRBD1. Germline CDR1 MNHEY, CDR2 SMNVEV (reference sequence). This CDR3 has 17 amino acids. V lost 5 bases and J lost 6; bases outside the gene matches: 14. The CDR3 reads CASSHGQGAIRRPEAFF. CDR3 DNA: TGTGCCAGCAGTCACGGACAGGGGGCAATAAGGAGGCCTGAAGCTTTCTTT.

In this sample, this clonotype turned up a few times. The gene calls are TRBV29-1 and TRBJ2-3, with TRBD1 identical over 8 bases. Trimming at V came to 6 bases and at J to 4 bases, leaving 9 bases not matched to a gene. The CDR3 runs to 14 residues. CDR1 SQVTM and CDR2 ANQGSEA come from the germline V gene. The CDR3 region has the DNA TGCAGCGTAGACGGACAGGGAAGACCAGATACGCAGTATTTT. Residues: CSVDGQGRPDTQYF.

The chain carries TRBV7-7 and TRBJ2-5; possible D gene TRBD2, 5 bases. The germline V gene encodes CDR1 SSHAT and CDR2 FNYEAQ (reference sequence). V dropped 5 bases and J dropped 5 bases, with 27 bases sitting between them. The CDR3 extends over 18 amino acids. The CDR3 loop is CASSTGPVGSSTGETQYF. CDR3 sequence (DNA): TGTGCCAGCAGCACTGGACCCGTCGGGTCGTCAACGGGGGAGACCCAGTACTTC.

CDR3 nucleotides: TGTGCCAGCAGAGGGACTAGCGGGAGTCTTGAGACCCAGTACTTC. Protein: CASRGTSGSLETQYF. V gene TRBV2 combines with J gene TRBJ2-5; TRBD2 agrees at 14 bases. Germline V gives CDR1 SNHLY, CDR2 FYNNEI. Trimming cost V 6 bases and J 5 bases; bases outside gene matches: 5. This CDR3 has 15 residues.

This clonotype has more than one count but fewer than ten. The chain has TRBV27 and TRBJ2-2, with 8 bases that match TRBD1. V shed 2 bases and J 4 bases; nucleotides not matched to a gene: 3. The CDR3 length is 15 residues. Germline V gene sequence: CDR1 MNHEY, CDR2 SMNVEV (reference sequence). The CDR3 sequence is CASSLNRGSTGELFF. CDR3 DNA: TGTGCCAGCAGTTTAAACAGGGGGAGCACCGGGGAGCTGTTTTTT.

In this sample, this clonotype turned up many times. The chain links TRBV28 to TRBJ2-7, with 8 bases lining up with TRBD1. The CDR3 length is 15 residues. Per the germline V gene, CDR1 is MDHEN and CDR2 is SYDVKM. J lost 2 bases, V lost 5 bases, and 8 bases had no gene match. The CDR3 region is CASSAGTGRTYEQYF. The CDR3 DNA follows: TGTGCCAGCAGTGCCGGGACAGGCCGAACCTACGAGCAGTACTTC.

This clonotype was observed a few times. This rearrangement joins TRBV20-1 to TRBJ2-7, with 10 nucleotides matching TRBD2. The CDR3 runs 14 residues. V lost 2 bases to trimming and J lost 6 bases; unmatched junction nucleotides: 7. Germline V gives CDR1 DFQATT, CDR2 SNEGSKA (reference sequence). The CDR3 loop is CSARIAGGTSEQYF. In DNA, the CDR3 is TGCAGTGCTAGAATAGCGGGGGGTACTTCCGAGCAGTACTTC.

The CDR3 DNA is TGTGCCAGCTCACCCCTGAGGGCCGAAAGTCAGCCCCAGCATTTT. It translates to CASSPLRAESQPQHF. The chain is built from TRBV18 and TRBJ1-5; no clear D gene. The CDR3 sequence is 15 residues long. The germline V gene encodes CDR1 KGHSH and CDR2 LQKENI. Trimming stripped 3 bases from V and 6 bases from J, with 15 bases between. Full variable domain (outside the CDR3, taken from reference TRBV18 and TRBJ1-5): NAGVMQNPRHLVRRRGQEARLRCSPMKGHSHVYWYRQLPEEGLKFMVYLQKENIIDESGMPKERFSAEFPKEGPSILRIQQVVRGDSAAYFCASSPLRAESQPQHFGDGTRLSIL.